The 10 T cell receptor beta chains below come from one sample, sequenced in a study of blood T cell repertoires in COVID-19 (TCRdb year 2020). Library preparation used the immunoSEQ multiplex PCR assay. In TCRdb, the immuneACCESS table is reduced to in-frame sequences with V and J assigned. These tables do not hold every clone; where another copy was compared, an unresolved V gene accounts for under half, and the others remain unexplained. The sample yields 130,000 or so clones; around 77% were counted once. 7.9% of the sample is held by the ten biggest clonotypes. The sample taken for sequencing was peripheral blood. The receptor source for this set is a human donor in a cohort sampled during active COVID-19.

This clone was detected only a few times. The rearrangement links TRBV20-1 to TRBJ2-7; D not resolved. V dropped 5 bases and J dropped 7 bases, with 12 bases sitting between them. The germline V gene encodes CDR1 DFQATT and CDR2 SNEGSKA (reference sequence). The CDR3 is made up of 11 amino acids. CDR3 sequence reads: CSAPEWWEQYF. CDR3 bases: TGCAGTGCTCCAGAATGGTGGGAGCAGTACTTC.

In this sample, this clone turned up once. This chain joins TRBV7-9 and TRBJ2-7; TRBD2 matches 15 bases. The J segment lost 2 bases and the V segment lost 5 bases, leaving 7 bases of the junction unmatched. This CDR3 is built from 17 residues. CDR1 and CDR2 from the germline V gene are SEHNR and FQNEAQ (reference sequence). As DNA, the CDR3 is TGTGCCAGCAGCCCCGGGACTAGCGGGGGGCGAGCCTACGAGCAGTACTTC. The encoded protein is CASSPGTSGGRAYEQYF.

Only one count was recorded for this clone. The J gene is TRBJ2-5, the V gene TRBV7-6; D perhaps matches TRBD1 (6 bases). CDR1 and CDR2 from the germline V gene are SGHVS and FNYEAQ. CDR3 length: 13 amino acids. Deletions cut 5 bases from V and 5 bases from J, with 12 bases between. This CDR3 is CASSLLRGETQYF. The CDR3 bases are TGTGCCAGCAGCCTATTGAGGGGGGAGACCCAGTACTTC.

The rearrangement links TRBV5-1 to TRBJ1-2; 12 bases are shared with TRBD1. Losses at the gene ends were 2 bases for V and 6 bases for J; bases not matched to a gene: 11. Germline CDR1 is SGHRS and CDR2 is YFSETQ. This CDR3 has 17 residues. The DNA of the CDR3 is TGCGCCAGCAGCTTAATACCGGGACAGGGGGCGAGTGATGGCTACACCTTC. It codes for CASSLIPGQGASDGYTF.

The rearrangement uses TRBV27 and TRBJ2-7; the match to TRBD1 covers 11 bases. This CDR3 has 13 amino acids. J gave up 6 bases and V 7 bases, and 5 bases lay outside the gene matches. Germline lookup yields CDR1 MNHEY and CDR2 SMNVEV (reference sequence). The CDR3 DNA sequence: TGTGCCAGCAATTCCGGGACAGGGGGCGAGCAGTACTTC. Encoded protein: CASNSGTGGEQYF.

This sequence joins TRBV11-2 and TRBJ2-7, with 11 bases lining up with TRBD1. Germline loops: CDR1 SGHAT, CDR2 FQNNGV. The CDR3 runs to 15 residues. J gave up 2 bases and V 3 bases, and 3 bases lay outside the gene matches. The chain's CDR3 is CASSLDRGQTYEQYF. The CDR3 DNA is TGTGCCAGCAGCTTGGACAGGGGGCAAACCTACGAGCAGTACTTC.

The chain joins TRBV6-6 to TRBJ2-3; D possibly corresponds to TRBD1 (8 bases). The germline gives CDR1 MNHNY, CDR2 SVGAGI (reference sequence). V shed 2 bases and J shed 6 bases, with 18 bases lying between them. This CDR3 is 16 amino acids long. The CDR3 region is CASSYLGQGGSDTQYF. CDR3 coding DNA: TGTGCCAGCAGTTACCTCGGACAGGGAGGGAGTGATACGCAGTATTTT.

The rearrangement links TRBV19 to TRBJ1-2; tentative D call: TRBD1 (5 bases). This CDR3 has 13 amino acids. Germline CDR1 LNHDA, CDR2 SQIVND (reference sequence). The V gene lost 8 bases and the J gene lost 4 bases, with 14 bases spanning the gap. CDR3 in amino acids: CASGRGRGYGYTF. The CDR3 region has the DNA TGTGCCAGTGGTAGGGGAAGGGGCTATGGCTACACCTTC.

The J gene is TRBJ1-4, the V gene TRBV11-3; TRBD1 agrees at 12 bases. This CDR3 region has 16 residues. Germline V gene data show CDR1 as SGHNT and CDR2 as YENEEA. V shed 5 bases and J 8 bases; nucleotides not matched to a gene: 9. The CDR3 protein is CASSLRGQGAGEKLFF. The CDR3 region has the DNA TGTGCCAGCAGCCTTCGGGGACAGGGGGCGGGCGAAAAACTGTTTTTT.

This chain connects TRBV28 to TRBJ2-7; D is possibly TRBD1 (6 bases). CDR1 and CDR2 from the germline V gene are MDHEN and SYDVKM. The germline V and J ends were trimmed by 7 bases and 2 bases, with 15 bases remaining between them. This CDR3 contains 14 residues. The CDR3 region is CASTQRAGAYEQYF. The CDR3, as DNA: TGTGCCAGCACCCAAAGGGCAGGGGCCTACGAGCAGTACTTC.